The entry that follows covers one T cell receptor (beta chain) sequence. Assay: immunoSEQ multiplex PCR; the TCRdb copy retains only in-frame clones and omits some. The table records a few hundred thousand clones, roughly 85% of them present only once. Trimming stripped 4 bases from V and 3 bases from J, with 9 bases between. Germline lookup yields CDR1 LGHDT and CDR2 YNNKEL (reference sequence). There are 13 residues in the CDR3. These data come from a study of Ad26.COV2.S vaccination and SARS-CoV-2 variants. Treatment defined: around 19 received Ad26.COV2.S at low or high dose, single or two shots; several received placebo; per-sample allocation not given. It was on day 63 after the first vaccine or placebo injection that samples were taken. Immunization relied on an Ad26 vector, which expressed Wuhan-strain SARS-CoV-2 spike.

The V call is TRBV3-1 (or the pseudogene TRBV3-2), the J call TRBJ1-1; D is perhaps TRBD1 (5 bases). Sequenced material: peripheral blood, taken in a trial of Ad26.COV2.S vaccine versus placebo. The clonotype originates from a person between 18 and 60 years old who received the Ad26.COV2.S COVID-19 vaccine or a placebo. CDR3: CASSLFRDTEAFF. The DNA for the CDR3 is TGTGCCAGCAGCCTTTTCAGGGACACTGAAGCTTTCTTT.